This T cell receptor beta chain was recovered during a study (dated by TCRdb to 2013 to 2016). Context from the whole study: The study tested whether tumor-infiltrating Tregs in breast cancer are recruited from blood Tregs or converted in situ from other CD4+ T cell subsets.

CDR1 is given as MNHEY and CDR2 as SVGAGI, both from the germline V gene. Deletion took 4 bases off V and 3 bases off J, with a span of 12 bases between the germline ends. The CDR3 contains 14 residues when both ends are counted. Only the CDR3 DNA stays, 42 bases, in frame from base 1. Amplification of full-length TCR variable regions was done by 5' RACE PCR using constant-region reverse primers, and this step was followed by semi-nested PCR with Nested Universal Primer A. Using the ReliaPrep RNA Cell Miniprep System, total RNA was extracted, and the SMARTer RACE 5'/3' Kit was then used to reverse transcribe the RNA into 5'RACE-ready cDNA. An Illumina MiSeq was used to sequence the full-length TCR alpha and beta libraries, which had been barcoded with multiplex adaptors. On the authors' methods: Sequencing data were pooled across the five patients for each of nine subset-tissue groups and compared by unsupervised clustering of TCR gene usage. The Morisita-Horn index was used to calculate repertoire similarity, with shared sequences weighted by how much each contributed to each repertoire. The public reads were run again by TCRdb, first through fastp at Q25 and then through MiXCR, and only productive beta chains were kept. Identical CDR3 proteins give one entry, which carries the most common genes and DNA. The V and J calls were determined by TCRdb, not by the authors. The table for this sample lists about 57,000 distinct CDR3 sequences; about 28% of them were counted only once. The ten most abundant clones make up approximately 2% of the sample.

Tregs were isolated as CD4+CD25+CD127-/low cells. Tregs, naive and memory CD4+ T cells from tumor, blood and ipsilateral draining lymph nodes of five breast cancer patients underwent full-length TCR alpha and beta sequencing. Tumor tissue and lymph nodes obtained by ipsilateral axillary dissection were perfused with PBS, cut into small pieces and digested using collagenase I and hyaluronidase. Sorted cell populations were confirmed by FACS to exceed 90% purity. Broad study findings and their caveats: The greatest overlap of tumor-infiltrating Treg TCR alpha and beta sequences was observed with tumor naive CD4+ T cells, followed by blood naive CD4+ T cells. The TCR gene usage of tumor memory CD4+ T cells clustered together with blood and lymph node memory CD4+ cells and with lymph node naive CD4+ cells. Rather than covering whole repertoires, validation in the larger cohort was restricted to a single TCR beta V-J rearrangement.

Comment on this clonotype: This receptor's antigen is unknown. The conserved closing phenylalanine or tryptophan is absent in this CDR3, likely reflecting a read error.

This TCR derives from a female donor with breast cancer. The chain was built from TRBV6-5 and TRBJ1-1; a confident D gene designation cannot be given. The sample consisted of tumor-infiltrating Tregs sorted from the breast tumor. The CDR3 has the sequence CASSLPGLDTEAFY. The nucleotide sequence is TGTGCCAGCAGTTTACCGGGCTTGGACACTGAAGCTTTCTAT.